This entry describes one TCR beta chain. These data belong to a study of blood T cell repertoires in COVID-19. Looking at the study overall: Samples taken during acute and convalescent COVID-19 were collected in the United States, Italy and Spain. The cDNA or gDNA used as material had been derived from T cells, B-cell-depleted T cells, or PBMCs.

Trimming left V 2 bases short and J 1 base short, with 17 bases between. The germline V gene has CDR1 SGHTA and CDR2 FQGNSA. The CDR3 is made up of 17 amino acids. The authors' processing: Using reference gene primer amplification, nucleated cell counts were estimated. Some clones are missing from TCRdb's copy, which holds only in-frame ones; the method was immunoSEQ multiplex PCR. The DNA gave D and trimming, while V, J and clone size come from that table. The sample shows a few hundred thousand clones, nearly 90% of them seen only once. Sequencing input: peripheral blood. V is TRBV7-2 and J is TRBJ1-1; D is possibly TRBD1 (6 bases). The receptor was derived from a woman aged 35 to 49 who had recovered from COVID-19. The CDR3 nucleotides read TGTGCCAGCAGCTTACGCCAGGGGATAGTTTCGAACACTGAAGCTTTCTTT. Its translation: CASSLRQGIVSNTEAFF.